Sequencing of this TCR beta chain was carried out in a study of CXCR3-negative and CXCR3-positive naive CD8 T cells. The CDR3 has 14 residues. Germline V gene lookup returns CDR1 DFQATT and CDR2 SNEGSKA (reference sequence). The study, taken as a whole, reports: Across naive subsets, surface CD5 expression was comparable, and TCR strength was inferred from properties of the TRB CDR3. TRB CDR3 hydrophobicity was greater in CXCR3-positive naive cells than in CXCR3-negative naive cells.

By frequency, this clonotype is medium-sized (0.01 to 0.1%). Antigen unknown. In preparing the TRB cDNA libraries, 5' RACE with UMI labels was used. TCRdb re-called the 5' RACE reads; every CDR3 protein appears as one record, without DNA. Listed are 7,000 to 7,500 distinct CDR3 sequences; 1.9% falls within the top ten. V and J are TRBV20-1 and TRBJ2-1; the D call from TCRdb, TRBD2, cannot be confirmed without DNA. This sequence originates from a human donor in good health. Some clones in this sample may be carry-over from other donors' samples. Sequencing was performed on naive CXCR3+ CD8+ T cells from blood. Subset: CD45RO-CCR7+CD27+CD95- naive CD8+ T cells expressing CXCR3 (TNR3+). The CDR3 protein is CSAPRTSDYNEQFF.